What follows describes a single TCR beta chain. What it binds is not known. The germline CDR1 and CDR2 sequences are SGHRS and YFSETQ. The germline V and J ends were trimmed by 5 bases and 4 bases, with 11 bases remaining between them. The CDR3 consists of 13 residues. Profiled with immunoSEQ multiplex PCR; TCRdb holds only in-frame clones, not every one. In the table there are approximately 2.5 million clones, around nine tenths of which are singletons. These data belong to a study of shared clonotypes between healthy human individuals. Looking at the study overall: Per donor, three plates held CD4 naive cells, three held CD4 memory, two held CD8 naive and one held CD8 memory.

Study findings and constraints: Although depth was large, rarefaction showed that sequencing of the sorted subsets was incomplete.

Sequencing input: naive CD4+ T cells sorted from blood. Subset denoted: CD45RA+ positively selected. This receptor was identified in a young man in good health. The J gene is TRBJ2-3, the V gene TRBV5-1; D is tentatively TRBD1 or TRBD2 (6 bases each). CDR3 in DNA: TGCGCCAGCAGAGAGGGGGGCGCAGATACGCAGTATTTT. Residues: CASREGGADTQYF.